These 3 T cell receptor beta chains were sequenced from one sample in a study of OX40 agonist ivuxolimab in advanced cancers. Repertoires were generated with immunoSEQ multiplex PCR, while TCRdb's copy carries only in-frame clones and drops some. The sample carries approximately 79,000 clones, approximately 92% recorded once. The material was CD4+ or CD8+ T cells sorted from blood, obtained in a trial of the OX40 agonist ivuxolimab. The receptors here all came from an adult with an advanced solid tumor such as melanoma, head and neck, liver or kidney cancer.

CDR3 in amino acids: CASSGDGLIAEAFF. CDR3 in DNA: TGTGCCAGCAGTGGCGACGGTCTGATCGCTGAAGCTTTCTTT. The V gene is TRBV27, the J gene TRBJ1-1, with unresolved D. V was pared by 5 bases and J by 6 bases, with 16 bases between. In germline, CDR1 is MNHEY, CDR2 SMNVEV (reference sequence). This CDR3 has 14 residues.

This sequence joins TRBV2 and TRBJ1-2; D is ambiguous. The CDR3 is 15 residues long. Germline CDR1 reads SNHLY; CDR2 reads FYNNEI. Trimming took off 3 bases at V and 2 bases at J, with 13 bases between the two ends. This chain's CDR3 is CASSDPRLGNYGYTF. As DNA, the CDR3 is TGTGCCAGCAGTGACCCCAGATTGGGAAACTATGGCTACACCTTC. Using reference TRBV2 and TRBJ1-2 for the parts outside the CDR3, the full variable domain is EPEVTQTPSHQVTQMGQEVILRCVPISNHLYFYWYRQILGQKVEFLVSFYNNEISEKSEIFDDQFSVERPDGSNFTLKIRSTKLEDSAMYFCASSDPRLGNYGYTFGSGTRLTVV.

This chain connects TRBV7-9 to TRBJ2-3; 14 positions match TRBD2. The V and J ends lost 5 bases and 3 bases, in that order; junction bases with no gene match: 4. Germline V gene lookup returns CDR1 SEHNR and CDR2 FQNEAQ (reference sequence). The length of the CDR3 is 16 residues. This CDR3 reads CASSPRTSGGTDTQYF. CDR3 DNA sequence: TGTGCCAGCAGCCCCCGGACTAGCGGGGGGACAGATACGCAGTATTTT.